This TCR beta chain was identified in a study of T cell changes during pregnancy in multiple sclerosis. Per germline, CDR1 SGDLS and CDR2 YYNGEE. V was trimmed by 4 bases and J by 2 bases, leaving 12 bases between them. This CDR3 spans 14 amino acids. Generated by immunoSEQ multiplex PCR, the TCRdb table keeps only in-frame clones and is missing some. The sample shows over 70,000 clones, approximately 90% of them seen only once. The chain employs TRBV9 and TRBJ2-5; perhaps TRBD2 as D (6 bases). Specimen: peripheral blood, collected in the first trimester of pregnancy. This receptor was identified in a female donor in good health, enrolled as a control in a pregnancy study. The CDR3 coding sequence is TGTGCCAGCAGCCAGGGACTGCTACAAGAGACCCAGTACTTC. Its protein is CASSQGLLQETQYF.